This T cell receptor beta chain comes out of a study of CD8+CD57+ T cells in acquired aplastic anemia (dated by TCRdb to the late 2010s). At the level of the whole study: DNA extracted from sorted CD4+ and CD8+ cells had a mean of roughly 3.3 ug, with a range of roughly 0.19 to 27.4 ug. CD8+CD57+ expansion was defined as a frequency above the mean frequency observed in healthy subjects.

TCR beta VDJ combination and CDR3 sequence profiling used genomic DNA as the template. TCR repertoire sequencing was run on an Illumina HiSeq 2000. Per the source publication's procedure: TRBV/TRBJ rearrangement plots, CDR3 size and DJ length profiles, and Simpson's diversity index were used to evaluate the repertoires. The immunodominant clone was defined as the most abundant DNA sequence in deep sequencing data. CDR3 amino acid sequences were screened for sharing across subjects and compared with published repertoires and the VDJdb database. Using fastp at Q25 and MiXCR, TCRdb reprocessed the public reads and kept productive beta chains. Identical CDR3 proteins give one entry, which carries the most common genes and DNA. These V and J calls rely on TCRdb rather than the paper's analysis. The sample profile shows about 160,000 distinct CDR3 sequences; 40% to 60% of them were found once. Over 25% of the sample is taken by the ten largest.

Including cysteine and phenylalanine, the CDR3 has 16 amino acids. CDR3 DNA is the only sequence kept; it has 48 bases, read in frame from the first base. From a lookup of the germline V gene, CDR1 and CDR2 are SGHVS and FQNEAQ. V and J are trimmed by 4 bases and 4 bases, and the gene matches miss 9 bases of the junction. The study at large found these results: Around 31 CD8+ CDR3 sequences were shared between patients and controls but appeared highly expressed in patients and within their immunodominant clones. Between patients and healthy controls, no significant difference in CD8+ Simpson's diversity was found (P=0.060).

Patients chosen for sequencing had shown expansion of CD8+CD57+ cells by flow cytometry. All patients had severe acquired aplastic anemia diagnosed by International Study of Aplastic Anemia and Agranulocytosis and Camitta criteria. At the time blood was sampled, none of the patients had received any therapy. In the study, sorted CD4+ and CD8+ blood T cells from patients with severe aplastic anemia and from healthy subjects underwent deep sequencing of TCR repertoires. Patients were enrolled under clinicaltrials.gov protocols 00001620, 01623167, 00001397, 00071045, 00081523 and 00961064 in the USA. Ficoll-Paque density gradient centrifugation was used to isolate peripheral blood mononuclear cells. Before DNA was extracted, CD4+ and CD8+ T cells were sorted using either FACS or magnetic beads. As to this clonotype: What this receptor recognizes is not known. No much larger clone is present one base from it, and per-base qualities are unavailable.

The material sequenced was sorted CD4+, CD8+, or CD8+CD57+ T cells (not recorded which) from PBMCs. The rearranged segments are TRBV7-8 and TRBJ2-5; TRBD2 lines up with 10 middle nucleotides. The receptor was isolated from a human donor with aplastic anemia. The DNA sequence follows: TGTGCCAGCAGCTACGGGATAGCGGGGGGCCGAGAGACCCAGTACTTC. Its amino acids are CASSYGIAGGRETQYF.